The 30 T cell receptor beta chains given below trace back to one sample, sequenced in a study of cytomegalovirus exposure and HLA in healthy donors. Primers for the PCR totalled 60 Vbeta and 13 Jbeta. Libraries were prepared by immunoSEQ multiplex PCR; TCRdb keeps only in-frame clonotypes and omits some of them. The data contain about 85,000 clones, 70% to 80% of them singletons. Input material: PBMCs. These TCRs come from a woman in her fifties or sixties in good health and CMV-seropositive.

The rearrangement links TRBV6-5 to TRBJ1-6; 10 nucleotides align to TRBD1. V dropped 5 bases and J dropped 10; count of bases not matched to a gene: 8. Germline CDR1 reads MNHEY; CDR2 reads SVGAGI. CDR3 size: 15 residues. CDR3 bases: TGTGCCAGCAGTCGACAGGGGGCGCGACTGTCACCCCTCCACTTT. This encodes CASSRQGARLSPLHF.

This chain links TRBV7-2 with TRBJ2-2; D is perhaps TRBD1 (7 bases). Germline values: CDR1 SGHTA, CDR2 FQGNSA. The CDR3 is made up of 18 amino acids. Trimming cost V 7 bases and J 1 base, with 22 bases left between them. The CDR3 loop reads CASISGGLAGKNTGELFF. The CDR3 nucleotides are TGTGCCAGCATTTCAGGGGGGCTTGCCGGGAAGAACACCGGGGAGCTGTTTTTT.

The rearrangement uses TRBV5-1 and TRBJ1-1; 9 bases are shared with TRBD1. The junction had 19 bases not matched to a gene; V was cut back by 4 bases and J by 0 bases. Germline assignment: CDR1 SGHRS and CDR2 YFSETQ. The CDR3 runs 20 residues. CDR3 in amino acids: CASSTQTVRDRVGMNTEAFF. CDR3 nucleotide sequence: TGCGCCAGCAGCACTCAGACGGTCCGGGACAGGGTAGGGATGAACACTGAAGCTTTCTTT.

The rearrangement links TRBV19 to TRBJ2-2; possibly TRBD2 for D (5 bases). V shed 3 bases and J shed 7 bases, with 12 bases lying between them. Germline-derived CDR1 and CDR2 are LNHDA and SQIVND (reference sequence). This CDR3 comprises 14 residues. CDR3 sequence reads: CASSMGRANGELFF. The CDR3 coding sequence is TGTGCCAGTAGTATGGGGAGAGCAAACGGGGAGCTGTTTTTT.

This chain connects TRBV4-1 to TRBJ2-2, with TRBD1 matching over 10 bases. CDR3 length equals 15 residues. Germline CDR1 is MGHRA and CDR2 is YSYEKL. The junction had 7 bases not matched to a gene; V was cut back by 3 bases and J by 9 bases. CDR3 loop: CASSHGLTGGWELFF. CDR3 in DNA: TGCGCCAGCAGCCATGGATTGACAGGGGGCTGGGAGCTGTTTTTT.

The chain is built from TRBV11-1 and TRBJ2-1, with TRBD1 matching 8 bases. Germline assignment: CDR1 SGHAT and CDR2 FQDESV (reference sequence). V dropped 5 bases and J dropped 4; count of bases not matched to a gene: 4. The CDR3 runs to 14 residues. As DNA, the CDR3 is TGTGCCAGCAGCCCCCGGACAGGGTACAATGAGCAGTTCTTC. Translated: CASSPRTGYNEQFF.

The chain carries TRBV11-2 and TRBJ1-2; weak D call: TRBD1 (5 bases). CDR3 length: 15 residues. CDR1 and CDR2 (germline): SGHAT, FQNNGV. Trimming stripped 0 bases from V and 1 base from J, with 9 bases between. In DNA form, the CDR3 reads TGTGCCAGCAGCTTAGAAGGGGCAGTTAACTATGGCTACACCTTC. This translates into CASSLEGAVNYGYTF.

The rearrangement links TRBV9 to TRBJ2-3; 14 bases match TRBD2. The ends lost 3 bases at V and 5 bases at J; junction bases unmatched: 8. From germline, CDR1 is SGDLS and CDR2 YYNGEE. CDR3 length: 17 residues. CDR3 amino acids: CASSETGLAGGIDTQYF. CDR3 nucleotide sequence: TGTGCCAGCAGCGAAACCGGACTAGCGGGAGGAATAGATACGCAGTATTTT.

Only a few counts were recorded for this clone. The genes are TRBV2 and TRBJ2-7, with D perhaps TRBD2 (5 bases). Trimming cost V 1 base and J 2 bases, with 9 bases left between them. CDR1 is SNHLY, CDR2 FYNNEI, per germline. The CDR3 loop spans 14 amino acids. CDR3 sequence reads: CASSEGETAYEQYF. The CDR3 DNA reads TGTGCCAGCAGTGAAGGGGAGACGGCCTACGAGCAGTACTTC.

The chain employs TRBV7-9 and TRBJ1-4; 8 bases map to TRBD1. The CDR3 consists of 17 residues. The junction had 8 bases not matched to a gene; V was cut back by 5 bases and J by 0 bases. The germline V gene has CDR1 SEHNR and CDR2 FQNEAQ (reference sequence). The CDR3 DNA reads TGTGCCAGCAGCCTCGGGACAGGCGGGGCAACTAATGAAAAACTGTTTTTT. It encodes CASSLGTGGATNEKLFF.

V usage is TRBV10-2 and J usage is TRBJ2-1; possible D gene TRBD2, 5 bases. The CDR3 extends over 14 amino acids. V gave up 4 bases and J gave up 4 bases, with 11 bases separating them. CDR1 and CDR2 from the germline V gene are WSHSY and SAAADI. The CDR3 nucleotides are TGCGCCAGCAGTGCCTCAGGAGGATACAATGAGCAGTTCTTC. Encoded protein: CASSASGGYNEQFF.

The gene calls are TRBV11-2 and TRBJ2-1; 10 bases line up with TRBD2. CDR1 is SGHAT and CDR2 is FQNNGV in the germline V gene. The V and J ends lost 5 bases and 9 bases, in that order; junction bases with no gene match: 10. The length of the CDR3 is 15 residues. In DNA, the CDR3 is TGTGCCAGCAGCCCGTCTAGCGGGAGAACGGGTGAGCAGTTCTTC. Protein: CASSPSSGRTGEQFF.

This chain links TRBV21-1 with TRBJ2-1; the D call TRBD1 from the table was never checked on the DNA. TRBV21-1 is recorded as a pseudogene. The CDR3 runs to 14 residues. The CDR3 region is CASRGDSFYNEQFF. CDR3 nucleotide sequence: TGTGCCAGCAGAGGGGACAGTTTCTACAATGAGCAGTTCTTC.

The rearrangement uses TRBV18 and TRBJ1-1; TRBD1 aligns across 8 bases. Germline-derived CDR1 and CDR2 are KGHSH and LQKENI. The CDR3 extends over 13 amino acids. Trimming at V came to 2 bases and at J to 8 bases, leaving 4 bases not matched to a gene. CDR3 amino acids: CASSPNDRGEAFF. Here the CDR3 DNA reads TGTGCCAGCTCACCAAATGACAGGGGAGAAGCTTTCTTT.

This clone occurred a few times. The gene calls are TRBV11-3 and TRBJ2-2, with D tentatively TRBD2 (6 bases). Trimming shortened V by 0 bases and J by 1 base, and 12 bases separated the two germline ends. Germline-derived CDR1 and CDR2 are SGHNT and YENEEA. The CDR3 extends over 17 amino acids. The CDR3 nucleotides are TGTGCCAGCAGCTTAGATTTTGGGGGACTGAACACCGGGGAGCTGTTTTTT. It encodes CASSLDFGGLNTGELFF.

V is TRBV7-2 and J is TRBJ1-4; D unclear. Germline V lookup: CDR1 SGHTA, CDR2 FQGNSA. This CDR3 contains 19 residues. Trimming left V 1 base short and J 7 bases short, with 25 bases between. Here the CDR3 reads CASSLGSPSWRRTGEKLFF. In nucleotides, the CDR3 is TGTGCCAGCAGCTTAGGCTCCCCCTCGTGGAGGCGAACTGGTGAAAAACTGTTTTTT.

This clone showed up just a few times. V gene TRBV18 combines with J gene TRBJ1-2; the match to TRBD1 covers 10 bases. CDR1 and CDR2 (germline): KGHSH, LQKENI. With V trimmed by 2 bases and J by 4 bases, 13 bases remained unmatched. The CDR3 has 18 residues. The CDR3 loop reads CASSPYTSGTGASYGYTF. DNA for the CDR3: TGTGCCAGCTCACCATACACCTCCGGGACAGGGGCGAGCTATGGCTACACCTTC.

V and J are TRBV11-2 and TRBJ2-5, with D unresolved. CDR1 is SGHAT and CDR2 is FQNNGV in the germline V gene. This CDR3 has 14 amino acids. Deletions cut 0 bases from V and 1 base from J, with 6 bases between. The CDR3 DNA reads TGTGCCAGCAGCTTAGACCCAGTCCAAGAGACCCAGTACTTC. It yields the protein CASSLDPVQETQYF.

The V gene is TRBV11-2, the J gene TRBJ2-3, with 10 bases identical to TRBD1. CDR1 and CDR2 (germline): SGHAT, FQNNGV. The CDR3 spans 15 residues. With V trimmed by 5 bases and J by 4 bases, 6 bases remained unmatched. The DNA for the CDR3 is TGTGCCAGCAGCCCAGACAGGGGGCTTGCAGATACGCAGTATTTT. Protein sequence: CASSPDRGLADTQYF.

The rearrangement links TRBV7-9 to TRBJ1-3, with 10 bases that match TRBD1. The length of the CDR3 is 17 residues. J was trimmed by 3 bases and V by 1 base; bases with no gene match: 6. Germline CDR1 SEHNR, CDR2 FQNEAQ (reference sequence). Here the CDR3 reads CASSLVTGGPYGNTIYF. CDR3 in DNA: TGTGCCAGCAGCTTAGTGACAGGGGGCCCATATGGAAACACCATATATTTT.

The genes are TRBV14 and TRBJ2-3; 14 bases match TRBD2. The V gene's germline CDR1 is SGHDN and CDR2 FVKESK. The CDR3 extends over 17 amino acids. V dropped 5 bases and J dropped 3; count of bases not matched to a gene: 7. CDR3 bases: TGTGCCAGCAGCAAAGCCGGGACTAGCGGGGGAACAGATACGCAGTATTTT. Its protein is CASSKAGTSGGTDTQYF.

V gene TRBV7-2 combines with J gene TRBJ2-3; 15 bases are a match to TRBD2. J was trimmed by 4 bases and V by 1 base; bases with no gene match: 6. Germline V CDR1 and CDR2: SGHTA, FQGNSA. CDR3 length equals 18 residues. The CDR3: CASSLDGRTSGRADTQYF. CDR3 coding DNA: TGTGCCAGCAGCTTAGATGGTAGGACTAGCGGGAGGGCAGATACGCAGTATTTT. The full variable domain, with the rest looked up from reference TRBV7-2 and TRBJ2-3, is GAGVSQSPSNKVTEKGKDVELRCDPISGHTALYWYRQSLGQGLEFLIYFQGNSAPDKSGLPSDRFSAERTGGSVSTLTIQRTQQEDSAVYLCASSLDGRTSGRADTQYFGPGTRLTVL.

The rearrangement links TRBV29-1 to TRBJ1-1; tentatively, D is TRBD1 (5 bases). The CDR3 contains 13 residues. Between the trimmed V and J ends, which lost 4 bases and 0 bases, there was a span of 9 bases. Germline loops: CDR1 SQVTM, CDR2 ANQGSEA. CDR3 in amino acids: CSVVDTMNTEAFF. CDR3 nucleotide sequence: TGCAGCGTTGTGGACACTATGAACACTGAAGCTTTCTTT.

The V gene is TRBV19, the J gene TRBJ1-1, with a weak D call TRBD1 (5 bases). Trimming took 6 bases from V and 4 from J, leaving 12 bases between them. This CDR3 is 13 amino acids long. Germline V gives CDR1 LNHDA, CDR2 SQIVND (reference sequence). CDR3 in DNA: TGTGCCAGTAGCCCCTACAGGCGCACTGAAGCTTTCTTT. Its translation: CASSPYRRTEAFF.

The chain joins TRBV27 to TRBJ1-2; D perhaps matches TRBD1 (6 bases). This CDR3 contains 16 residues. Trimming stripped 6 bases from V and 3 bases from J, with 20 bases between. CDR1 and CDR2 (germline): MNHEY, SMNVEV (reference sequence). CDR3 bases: TGTGCCAGCAGAGCTAGGGCGGGGGCGTCCGACTATGGCTACACCTTC. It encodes CASRARAGASDYGYTF.

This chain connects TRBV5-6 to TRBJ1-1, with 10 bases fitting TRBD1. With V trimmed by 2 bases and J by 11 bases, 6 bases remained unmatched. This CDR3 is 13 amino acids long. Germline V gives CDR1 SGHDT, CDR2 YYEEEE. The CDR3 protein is CASSLGTGDRAFF. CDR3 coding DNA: TGTGCCAGCAGCTTAGGGACAGGGGACCGGGCTTTCTTT.

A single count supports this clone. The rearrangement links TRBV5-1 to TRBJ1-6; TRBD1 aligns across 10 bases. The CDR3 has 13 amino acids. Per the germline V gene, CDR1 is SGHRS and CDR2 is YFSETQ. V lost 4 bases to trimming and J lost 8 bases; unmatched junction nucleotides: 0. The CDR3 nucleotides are TGCGCCAGCAGCGGGACAGGGGATTCACCCCTCCACTTT. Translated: CASSGTGDSPLHF.

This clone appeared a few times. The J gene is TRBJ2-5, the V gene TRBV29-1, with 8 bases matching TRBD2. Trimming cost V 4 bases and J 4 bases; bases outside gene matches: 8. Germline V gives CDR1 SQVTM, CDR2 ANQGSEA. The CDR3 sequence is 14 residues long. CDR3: CSVGFGRAGETQYF. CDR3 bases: TGCAGCGTTGGCTTCGGGAGGGCCGGAGAGACCCAGTACTTC.

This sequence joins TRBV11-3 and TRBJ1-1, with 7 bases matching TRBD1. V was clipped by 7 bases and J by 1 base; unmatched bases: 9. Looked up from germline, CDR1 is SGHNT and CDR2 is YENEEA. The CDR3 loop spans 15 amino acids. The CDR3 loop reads CASTLGDSGNTEAFF. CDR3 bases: TGTGCCAGCACCCTAGGGGACAGTGGGAACACTGAAGCTTTCTTT.

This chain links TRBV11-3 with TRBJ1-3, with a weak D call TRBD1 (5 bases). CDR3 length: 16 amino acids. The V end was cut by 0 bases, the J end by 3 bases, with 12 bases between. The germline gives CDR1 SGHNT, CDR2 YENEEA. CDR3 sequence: CASSLDDRILGNTIYF. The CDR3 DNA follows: TGTGCCAGCAGCTTAGACGACAGAATACTTGGAAACACCATATATTTT.